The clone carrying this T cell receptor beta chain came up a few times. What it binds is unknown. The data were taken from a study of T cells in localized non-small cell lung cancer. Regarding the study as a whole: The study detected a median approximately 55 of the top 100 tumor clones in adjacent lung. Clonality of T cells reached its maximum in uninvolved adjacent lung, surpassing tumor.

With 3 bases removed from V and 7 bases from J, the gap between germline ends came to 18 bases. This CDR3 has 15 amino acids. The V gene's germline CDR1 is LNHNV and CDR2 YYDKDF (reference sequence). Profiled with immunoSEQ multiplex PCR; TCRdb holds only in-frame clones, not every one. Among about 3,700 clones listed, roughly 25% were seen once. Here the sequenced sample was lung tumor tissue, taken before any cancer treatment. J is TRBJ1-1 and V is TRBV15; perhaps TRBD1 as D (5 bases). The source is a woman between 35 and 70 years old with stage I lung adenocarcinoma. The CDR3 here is CATSRGPGAGGEAFF. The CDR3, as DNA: TGTGCCACCAGCAGGGGCCCTGGGGCTGGGGGTGAAGCTTTCTTT.